This entry features one T cell receptor beta chain sequence. The data stem from a study of blood T cell repertoires in COVID-19. The length of the CDR3 is 16 residues. CDR1 is LNHDA, CDR2 SQIVND, per germline (reference sequence). The ends were cut back, 3 bases at V and 0 bases at J, with 11 bases in the middle. Under the authors' procedure: Scientists estimated how many nucleated cells there were by amplifying reference gene primers. Sequencing was performed with immunoSEQ multiplex PCR; in TCRdb, only in-frame clones are kept and a portion is missing. The D gene and trimming were derived from the DNA, and the V and J assignments and clone size from that table. The table lists approximately 160,000 clones, over 65% of them singletons, with 4.4% in the top ten. Those who participated ranged in age from roughly 18 to 90 years and resided in approximately 26 US areas. Cohort assignment relied on participant-reported clinical history.

The sequencing input was PBMCs or T cells enriched from blood (not recorded which). This receptor was taken from a woman aged 45 to 65 who had recovered from COVID-19. This chain links TRBV19 with TRBJ1-4; TRBD1 is a possible D gene (5 bases). CDR3 DNA sequence: TGTGCCAGTAGTATCAGGGCGGATGCAACTAATGAAAAACTGTTTTTT. It specifies CASSIRADATNEKLFF.